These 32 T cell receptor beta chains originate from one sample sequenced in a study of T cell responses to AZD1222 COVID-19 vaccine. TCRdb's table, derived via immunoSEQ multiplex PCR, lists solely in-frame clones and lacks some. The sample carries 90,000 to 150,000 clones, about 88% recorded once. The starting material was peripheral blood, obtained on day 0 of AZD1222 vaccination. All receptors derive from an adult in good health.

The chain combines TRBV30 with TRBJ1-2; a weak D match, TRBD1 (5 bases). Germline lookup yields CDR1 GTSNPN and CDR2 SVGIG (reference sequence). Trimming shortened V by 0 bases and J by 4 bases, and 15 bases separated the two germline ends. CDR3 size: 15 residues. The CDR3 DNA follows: TGTGCCTGGAGTGTAGGGGTCAGTACCTTCTATGGCTACACCTTC. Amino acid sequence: CAWSVGVSTFYGYTF. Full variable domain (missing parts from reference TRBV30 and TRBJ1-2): SQTIHQWPATLVQPVGSPLSLECTVEGTSNPNLYWYRQAAGRGLQLLFYSVGIGQISSEVPQNLSASRPQDRQFILSSKKLLLSDSGFYLCAWSVGVSTFYGYTFGSGTRLTVV.

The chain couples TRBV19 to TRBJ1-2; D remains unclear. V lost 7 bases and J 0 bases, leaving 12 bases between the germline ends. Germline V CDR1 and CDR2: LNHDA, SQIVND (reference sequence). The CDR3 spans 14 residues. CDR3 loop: CASNSLRANYGYTF. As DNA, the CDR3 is TGTGCCAGTAACTCCTTAAGAGCTAACTATGGCTACACCTTC.

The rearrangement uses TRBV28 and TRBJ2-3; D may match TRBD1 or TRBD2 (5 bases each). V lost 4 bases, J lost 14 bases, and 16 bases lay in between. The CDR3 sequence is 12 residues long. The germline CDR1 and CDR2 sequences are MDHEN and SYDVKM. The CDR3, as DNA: TGTGCCAGCAGTTCGCAACCGGGGCCGCCGTATTTT. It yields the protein CASSSQPGPPYF.

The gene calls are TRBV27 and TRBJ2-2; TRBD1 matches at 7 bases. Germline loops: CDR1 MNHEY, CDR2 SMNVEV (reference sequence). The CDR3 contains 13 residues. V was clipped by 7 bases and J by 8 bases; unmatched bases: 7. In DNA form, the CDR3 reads TGTGCCAGCAACCAACAGGGGAGAGGGGAGCTGTTTTTT. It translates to CASNQQGRGELFF.

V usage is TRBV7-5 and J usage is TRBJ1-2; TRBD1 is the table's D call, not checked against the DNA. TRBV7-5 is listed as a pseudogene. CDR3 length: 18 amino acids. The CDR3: CARSLTSGTGVTNYGYTF. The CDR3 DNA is TGTGCCAGAAGCTTAACCTCGGGGACAGGTGTTACTAACTATGGCTACACCTTC.

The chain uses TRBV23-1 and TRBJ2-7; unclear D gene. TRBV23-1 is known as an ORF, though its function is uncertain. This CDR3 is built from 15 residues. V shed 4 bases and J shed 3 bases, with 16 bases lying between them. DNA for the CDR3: TGCGCCAGCAGTCGGACCAAACTGTTATGCTACGAGCAGTACTTC. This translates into CASSRTKLLCYEQYF.

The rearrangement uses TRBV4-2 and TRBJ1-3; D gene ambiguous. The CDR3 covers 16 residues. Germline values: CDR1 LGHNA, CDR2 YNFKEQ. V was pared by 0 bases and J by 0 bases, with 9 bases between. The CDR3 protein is CASSQEPLSSGNTIYF. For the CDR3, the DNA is TGTGCCAGCAGCCAAGAACCACTGAGCTCTGGAAACACCATATATTTT.

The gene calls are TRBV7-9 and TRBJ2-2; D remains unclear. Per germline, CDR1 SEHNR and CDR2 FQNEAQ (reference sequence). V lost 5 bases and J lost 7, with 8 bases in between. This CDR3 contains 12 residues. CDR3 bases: TGTGCCAGCAGCCTCCGGTACGGGGAGCTGTTTTTT. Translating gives CASSLRYGELFF.

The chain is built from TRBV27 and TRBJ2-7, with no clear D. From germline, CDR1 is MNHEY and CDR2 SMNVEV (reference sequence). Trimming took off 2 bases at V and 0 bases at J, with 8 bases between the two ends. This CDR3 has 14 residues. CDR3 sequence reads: CASSLLSPSYEQYF. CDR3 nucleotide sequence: TGTGCCAGCAGTTTACTCTCCCCCTCCTACGAGCAGTACTTC.

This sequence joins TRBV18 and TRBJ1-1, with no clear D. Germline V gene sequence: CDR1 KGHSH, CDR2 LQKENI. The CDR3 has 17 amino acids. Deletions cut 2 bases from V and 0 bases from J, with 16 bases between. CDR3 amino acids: CASSPAGFGTMNTEAFF. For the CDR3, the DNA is TGTGCCAGCTCACCAGCGGGTTTCGGTACTATGAACACTGAAGCTTTCTTT.

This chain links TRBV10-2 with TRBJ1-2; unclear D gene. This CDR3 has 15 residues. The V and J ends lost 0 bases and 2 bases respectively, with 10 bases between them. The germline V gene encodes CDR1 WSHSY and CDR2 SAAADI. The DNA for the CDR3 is TGCGCCAGCAGTGAGTCGAATTTGTGGAACTATGGCTACACCTTC. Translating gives CASSESNLWNYGYTF.

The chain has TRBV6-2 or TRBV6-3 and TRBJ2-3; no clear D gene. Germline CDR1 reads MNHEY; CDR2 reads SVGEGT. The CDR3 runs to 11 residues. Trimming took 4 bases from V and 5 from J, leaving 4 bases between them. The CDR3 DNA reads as TGTGCCAGCAGTTTAGTAGATACGCAGTATTTT. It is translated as CASSLVDTQYF.

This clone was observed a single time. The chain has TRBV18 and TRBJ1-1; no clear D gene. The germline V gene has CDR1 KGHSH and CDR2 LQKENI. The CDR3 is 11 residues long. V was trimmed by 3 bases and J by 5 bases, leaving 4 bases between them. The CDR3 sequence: CASSPKTEAFF. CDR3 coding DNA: TGTGCCAGCTCACCTAAGACTGAAGCTTTCTTT.

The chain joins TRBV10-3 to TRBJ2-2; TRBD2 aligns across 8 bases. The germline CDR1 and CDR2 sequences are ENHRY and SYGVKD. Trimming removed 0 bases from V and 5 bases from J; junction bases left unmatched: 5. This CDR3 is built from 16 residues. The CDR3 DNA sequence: TGTGCCATCAGTGAGTCGGGCGGGAGGAGGACCGGGGAGCTGTTTTTT. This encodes CAISESGGRRTGELFF.

The CDR3 DNA sequence: TGTGCCAGCAGCCAAGATAGGGGGCGTCAAGAGACCCAGTACTTC. Translation gives CASSQDRGRQETQYF. The gene calls are TRBV14 and TRBJ2-5; 7 bases align to TRBD1. This CDR3 region has 15 residues. CDR1 is SGHDN, CDR2 FVKESK, per germline. J lost 2 bases, V lost 0 bases, and 3 bases had no gene match. The full variable domain, in which reference TRBV14 and TRBJ2-5 provide the parts outside the CDR3, is EAGVTQFPSHSVIEKGQTVTLRCDPISGHDNLYWYRRVMGKEIKFLLHFVKESKQDESGMPNNRFLAERTGGTYSTLKVQPAELEDSGVYFCASSQDRGRQETQYFGPGTRLLVL.

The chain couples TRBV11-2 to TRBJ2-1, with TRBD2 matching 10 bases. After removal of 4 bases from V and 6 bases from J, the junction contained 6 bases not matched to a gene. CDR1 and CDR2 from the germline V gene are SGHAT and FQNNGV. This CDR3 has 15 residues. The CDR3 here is CASSSVSGRVNEQFF. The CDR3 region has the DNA TGTGCCAGCAGCTCTGTCAGCGGGAGGGTCAATGAGCAGTTCTTC.

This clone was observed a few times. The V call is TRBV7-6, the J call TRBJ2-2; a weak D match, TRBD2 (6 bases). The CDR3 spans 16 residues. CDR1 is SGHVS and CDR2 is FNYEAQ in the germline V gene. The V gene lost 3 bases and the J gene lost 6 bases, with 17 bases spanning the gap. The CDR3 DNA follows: TGTGCCAGCAGCTTTGAGTGGGGGGAAATCGCCGGGGAGCTGTTTTTT. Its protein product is CASSFEWGEIAGELFF. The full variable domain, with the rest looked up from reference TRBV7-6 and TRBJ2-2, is GAGVSQSPRYKVTKRGQDVALRCDPISGHVSLYWYRQALGQGPEFLTYFNYEAQQDKSGLPNDRFSAERPEGSISTLTIQRTEQRDSAMYRCASSFEWGEIAGELFFGEGSRLTVL.

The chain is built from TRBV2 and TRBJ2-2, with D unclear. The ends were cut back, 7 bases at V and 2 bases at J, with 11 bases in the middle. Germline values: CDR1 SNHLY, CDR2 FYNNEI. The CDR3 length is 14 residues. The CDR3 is CASNQSPNTGELFF. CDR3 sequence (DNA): TGTGCCAGCAATCAGAGTCCCAACACCGGGGAGCTGTTTTTT.

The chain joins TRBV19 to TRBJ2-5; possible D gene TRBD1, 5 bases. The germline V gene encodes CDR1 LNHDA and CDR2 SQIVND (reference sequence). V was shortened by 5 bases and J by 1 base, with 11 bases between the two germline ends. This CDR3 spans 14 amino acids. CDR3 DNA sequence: TGTGCCAGTAGTGCCACAGGCGCCCAAGAGACCCAGTACTTC. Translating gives CASSATGAQETQYF. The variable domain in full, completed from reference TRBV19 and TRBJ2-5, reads DGGITQSPKYLFRKEGQNVTLSCEQNLNHDAMYWYRQDPGQGLRLIYYSQIVNDFQKGDIAEGYSVSREKKESFPLTVTSAQKNPTAFYLCASSATGAQETQYFGPGTRLLVL.

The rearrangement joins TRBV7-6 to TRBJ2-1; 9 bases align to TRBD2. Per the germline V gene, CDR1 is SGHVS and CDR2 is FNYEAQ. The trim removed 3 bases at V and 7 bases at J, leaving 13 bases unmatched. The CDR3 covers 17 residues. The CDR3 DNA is TGTGCCAGCAGCTTTCGGCGGGAGGGCCGACGGTATAATGAGCAGTTCTTC. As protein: CASSFRREGRRYNEQFF.

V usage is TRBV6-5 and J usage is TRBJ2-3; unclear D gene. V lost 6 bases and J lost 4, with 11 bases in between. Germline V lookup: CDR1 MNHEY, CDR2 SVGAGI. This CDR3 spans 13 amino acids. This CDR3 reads CASSPLQADTQYF. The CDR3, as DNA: TGTGCCAGCAGCCCCCTCCAAGCAGATACGCAGTATTTT.

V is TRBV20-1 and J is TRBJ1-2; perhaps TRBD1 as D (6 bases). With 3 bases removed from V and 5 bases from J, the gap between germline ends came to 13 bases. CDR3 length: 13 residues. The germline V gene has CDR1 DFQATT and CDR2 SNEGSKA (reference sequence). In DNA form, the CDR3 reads TGCAGTGCTAGTAACAGGGCCAGATATGGCTACACCTTC. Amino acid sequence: CSASNRARYGYTF.

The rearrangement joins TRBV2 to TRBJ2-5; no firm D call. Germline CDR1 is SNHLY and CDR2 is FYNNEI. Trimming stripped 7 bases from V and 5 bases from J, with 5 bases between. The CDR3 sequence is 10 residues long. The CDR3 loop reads CASKAETQYF. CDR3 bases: TGTGCCAGCAAGGCGGAGACCCAGTACTTC. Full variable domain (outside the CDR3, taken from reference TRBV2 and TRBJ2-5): EPEVTQTPSHQVTQMGQEVILRCVPISNHLYFYWYRQILGQKVEFLVSFYNNEISEKSEIFDDQFSVERPDGSNFTLKIRSTKLEDSAMYFCASKAETQYFGPGTRLLVL.

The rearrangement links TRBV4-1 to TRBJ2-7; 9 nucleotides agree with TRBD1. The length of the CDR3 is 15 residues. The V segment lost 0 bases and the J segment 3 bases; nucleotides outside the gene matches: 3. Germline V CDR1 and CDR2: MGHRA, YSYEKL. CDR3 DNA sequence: TGCGCCAGCAGCCAAGATACAGGGGGCCTCTACGAGCAGTACTTC. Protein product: CASSQDTGGLYEQYF.

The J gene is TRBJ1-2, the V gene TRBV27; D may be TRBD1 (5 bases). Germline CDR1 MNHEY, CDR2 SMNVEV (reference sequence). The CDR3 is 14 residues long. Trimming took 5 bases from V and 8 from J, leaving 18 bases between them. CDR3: CASSPRDGRLGYTF. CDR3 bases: TGTGCCAGCAGTCCTAGGGACGGTCGACTGGGCTACACCTTC.

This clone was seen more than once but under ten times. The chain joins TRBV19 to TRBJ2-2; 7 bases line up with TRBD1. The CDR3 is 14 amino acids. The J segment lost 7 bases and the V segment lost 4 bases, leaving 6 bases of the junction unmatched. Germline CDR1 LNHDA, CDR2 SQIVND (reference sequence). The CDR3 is CASSTTGAGGELFF. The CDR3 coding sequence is TGTGCCAGTAGTACCACAGGGGCGGGCGGGGAGCTGTTTTTT.

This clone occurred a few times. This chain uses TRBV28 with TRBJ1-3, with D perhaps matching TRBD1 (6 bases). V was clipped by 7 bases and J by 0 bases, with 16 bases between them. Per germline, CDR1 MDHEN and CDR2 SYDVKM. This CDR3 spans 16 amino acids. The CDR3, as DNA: TGTGCCAGCATCGAGGGGGGGGTCCGCTCTGGAAACACCATATATTTT. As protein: CASIEGGVRSGNTIYF.

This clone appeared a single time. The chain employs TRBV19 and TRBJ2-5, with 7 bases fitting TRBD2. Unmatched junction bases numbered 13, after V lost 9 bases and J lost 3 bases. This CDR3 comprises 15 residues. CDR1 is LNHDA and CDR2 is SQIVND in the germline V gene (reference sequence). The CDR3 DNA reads TGTGCCAGCGCAAGGCCGGGACTACCAAAAGAGACCCAGTACTTC. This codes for CASARPGLPKETQYF.

The CDR3 DNA reads as TGTGCCAGCAGTTTCCGTTCCCGACTAGATAGAGAGACCCAGTACTTC. This codes for CASSFRSRLDRETQYF. The chain has TRBV28 and TRBJ2-5, with D perhaps TRBD2 (6 bases). Trimming removed 3 bases from V and 4 bases from J, with 18 bases in between. Germline CDR1 and CDR2: MDHEN and SYDVKM. The length of the CDR3 is 16 residues.

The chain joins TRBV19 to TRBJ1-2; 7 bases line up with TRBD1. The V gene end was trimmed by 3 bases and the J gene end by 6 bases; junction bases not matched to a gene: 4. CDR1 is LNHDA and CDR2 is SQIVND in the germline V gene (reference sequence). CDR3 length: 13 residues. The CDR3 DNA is TGTGCCAGTAGTATTACAGGGGAGAATGGCTACACCTTC. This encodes CASSITGENGYTF.

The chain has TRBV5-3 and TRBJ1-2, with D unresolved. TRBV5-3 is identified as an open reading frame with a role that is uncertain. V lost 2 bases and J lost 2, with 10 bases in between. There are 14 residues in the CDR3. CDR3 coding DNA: TGTGCCAGAAGCTTCAGGTGGGAAAACTATGGCTACACCTTC. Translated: CARSFRWENYGYTF.

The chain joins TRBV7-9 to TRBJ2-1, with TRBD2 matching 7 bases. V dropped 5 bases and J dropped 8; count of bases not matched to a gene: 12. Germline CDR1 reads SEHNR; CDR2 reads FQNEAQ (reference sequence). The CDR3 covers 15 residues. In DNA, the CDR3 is TGTGCCAGCAGCACCCCGGGAGGCCGGCAGGATGAGCAGTTCTTC. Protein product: CASSTPGGRQDEQFF.